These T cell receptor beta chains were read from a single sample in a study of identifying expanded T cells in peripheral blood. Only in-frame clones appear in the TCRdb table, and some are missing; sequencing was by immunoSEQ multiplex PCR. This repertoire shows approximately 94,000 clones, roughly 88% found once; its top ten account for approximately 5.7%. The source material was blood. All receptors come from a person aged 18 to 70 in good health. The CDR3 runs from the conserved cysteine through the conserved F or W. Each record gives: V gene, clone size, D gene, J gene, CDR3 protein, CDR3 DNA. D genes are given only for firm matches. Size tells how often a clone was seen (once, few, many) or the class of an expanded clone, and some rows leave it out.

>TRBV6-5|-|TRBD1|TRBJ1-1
CASSYRTGGTEAFF
TGTGCCAGCAGTTACCGGACAGGGGGCACTGAAGCTTTCTTT
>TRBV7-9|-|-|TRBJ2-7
CASGPGATYEQYF
TGTGCCAGCGGACCGGGGGCTACCTACGAGCAGTACTTC
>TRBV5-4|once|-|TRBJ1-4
CASSTGTLNEKLFF
TGTGCCAGCAGTACCGGGACCCTGAATGAAAAACTGTTTTTT
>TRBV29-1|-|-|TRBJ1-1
CSVHIGVMNTEAFF
TGCAGCGTTCATATAGGGGTCATGAACACTGAAGCTTTCTTT
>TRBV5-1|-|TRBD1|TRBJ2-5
CASSFWDSQETQYF
TGCGCCAGCAGCTTTTGGGACAGTCAGGAGACCCAGTACTTC
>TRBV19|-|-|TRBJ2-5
CASRQGRETQYF
TGTGCCAGTAGACAGGGACGAGAGACCCAGTACTTC
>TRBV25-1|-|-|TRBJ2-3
CASRRGGEIGTDTQYF
TGTGCCAGCAGGAGGGGGGGGGAGATCGGCACAGATACGCAGTATTTT
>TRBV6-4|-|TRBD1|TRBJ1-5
CASSDSPLTGALQGQPQHF
TGTGCCAGCAGTGACTCACCCCTGACAGGGGCGCTACAAGGTCAGCCCCAGCATTTT
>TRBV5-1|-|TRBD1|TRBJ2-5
CASSYGQGGETQYF
TGCGCCAGCAGCTACGGACAGGGTGGGGAGACCCAGTACTTC
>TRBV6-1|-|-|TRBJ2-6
CASSLHRAGANVLTF
TGTGCCAGCAGTCTTCACAGGGCTGGGGCCAACGTCCTGACTTTC
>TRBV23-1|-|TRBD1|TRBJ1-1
CASSGPGTGDDYEAFF
TGCGCCAGCAGTGGTCCCGGGACAGGGGACGATTATGAAGCTTTCTTT
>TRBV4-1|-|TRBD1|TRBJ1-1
CASSLTTGGDTEAFF
TGCGCCAGCAGCCTCACGACAGGGGGCGACACTGAAGCTTTCTTT
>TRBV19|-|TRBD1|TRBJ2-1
CASQGGQGYGEQFF
TGTGCCAGTCAAGGGGGACAGGGGTACGGTGAGCAGTTCTTC
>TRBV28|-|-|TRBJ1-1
CASKGRTTRNTEAFF
TGTGCCAGCAAAGGTCGGACCACCAGGAACACTGAAGCTTTCTTT
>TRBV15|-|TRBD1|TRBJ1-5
CATSSGGQGQPQHF
TGTGCCACCAGTTCAGGAGGACAGGGACAGCCCCAGCATTTT
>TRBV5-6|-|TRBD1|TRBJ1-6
CASSLVPGQGKGSPLHF
TGTGCCAGCAGCTTGGTCCCGGGACAGGGAAAAGGTTCACCCCTCCACTTT
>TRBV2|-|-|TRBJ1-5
CASKRGERNQPQHF
TGTGCCAGCAAACGGGGTGAACGCAATCAGCCCCAGCATTTT
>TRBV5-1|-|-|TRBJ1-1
CASSPRGDTEAFF
TGCGCCAGCAGCCCCCGCGGGGACACTGAAGCTTTCTTT
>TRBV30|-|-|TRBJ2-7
CAWSVPRTKRYEQYF
TGTGCCTGGAGTGTACCCAGGACGAAACGCTACGAGCAGTACTTC
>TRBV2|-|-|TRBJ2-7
CASGGTDHYEQYF
TGTGCCAGCGGGGGTACAGACCACTACGAGCAGTACTTC
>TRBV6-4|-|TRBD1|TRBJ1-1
CASRQGPKNTEAFF
TGTGCCAGCAGACAGGGGCCTAAGAACACTGAAGCTTTCTTT
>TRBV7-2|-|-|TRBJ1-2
CASSFLIPALNPNYGYTF
TGTGCCAGCAGCTTTCTGATCCCAGCCCTCAATCCTAACTATGGCTACACCTTC
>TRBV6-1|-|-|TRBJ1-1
CASTLSMNTEAFF
TGTGCCAGCACCCTATCTATGAACACTGAAGCTTTCTTT
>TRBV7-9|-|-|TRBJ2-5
CASSLGVQETQYF
TGTGCCAGCAGCCTAGGGGTACAAGAGACCCAGTACTTC
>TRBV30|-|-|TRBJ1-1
CAWSGGMNTEAFF
TGTGCCTGGAGTGGAGGGATGAACACTGAAGCTTTCTTT
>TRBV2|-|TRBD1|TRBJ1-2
CASSERTGSYGYTF
TGTGCCAGCAGTGAAAGGACAGGGTCCTATGGCTACACCTTC
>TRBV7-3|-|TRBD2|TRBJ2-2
CASSLLAGDTGELFF
TGTGCCAGCAGCTTACTAGCGGGAGACACCGGGGAGCTGTTTTTT
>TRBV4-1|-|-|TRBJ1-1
CASSQFKQGGTEAFF
TGCGCCAGCAGCCAATTTAAACAGGGTGGAACTGAAGCTTTCTTT
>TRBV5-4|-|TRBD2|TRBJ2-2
CASSQTSGRITGELFF
TGTGCCAGCAGCCAAACTAGCGGGCGCATCACCGGGGAGCTGTTTTTT
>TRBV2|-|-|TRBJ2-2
CATQKEMNTGELFF
TGTGCCACCCAGAAAGAAATGAACACCGGGGAGCTGTTTTTT
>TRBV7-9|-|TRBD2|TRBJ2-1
CASRGRVGEQFF
TGTGCCAGCAGGGGGAGGGTGGGTGAGCAGTTCTTC
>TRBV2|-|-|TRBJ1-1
CASSGQLNTEAFF
TGTGCCAGCAGCGGGCAGTTGAACACTGAAGCTTTCTTT
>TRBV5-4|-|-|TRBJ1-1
CASSLISGSNTEAFF
TGTGCCAGCAGCTTGATTTCGGGGTCTAACACTGAAGCTTTCTTT
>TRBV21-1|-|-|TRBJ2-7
CASTSGPSGGNSYEQYF
TGTGCCAGCACCAGCGGTCCTAGCGGGGGGAACTCCTACGAGCAGTACTTC
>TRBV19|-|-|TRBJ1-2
CASSAGLYYGYTF
TGTGCCAGTAGCGCAGGGCTATACTATGGCTACACCTTC
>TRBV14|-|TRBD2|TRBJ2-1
CASSRYSIAGGGYNEQFF
TGTGCCAGCAGCCGATATTCTATAGCGGGAGGAGGCTACAATGAGCAGTTCTTC
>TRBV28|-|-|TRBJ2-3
CATLDPNTDTQYF
TGTGCCACCCTGGATCCTAACACAGATACGCAGTATTTT
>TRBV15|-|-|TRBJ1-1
CATSRDWPVFMNTEAFF
TGTGCCACCAGCAGAGATTGGCCAGTCTTCATGAACACTGAAGCTTTCTTT
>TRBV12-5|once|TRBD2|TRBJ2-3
CASGRGGEGTDTQYF
TGTGCTAGTGGGCGTGGGGGGGAGGGCACAGATACGCAGTATTTT
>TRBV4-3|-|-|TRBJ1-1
CASSQEDGSTEAFF
TGCGCCAGCAGCCAAGAGGACGGCTCCACTGAAGCTTTCTTT
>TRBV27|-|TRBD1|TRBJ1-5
CASSLSFADRSNQPQHF
TGTGCCAGCAGTTTGTCTTTTGCGGACAGGTCCAATCAGCCCCAGCATTTT
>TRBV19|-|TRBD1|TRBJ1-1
CASSPLKIRGTGGPRGCTEAFF
TGTGCCAGTAGCCCCCTTAAAATCCGCGGGACAGGGGGCCCCAGAGGTTGCACTGAAGCTTTCTTT
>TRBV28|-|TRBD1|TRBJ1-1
CASSTPQGADTEAFF
TGTGCCAGCAGTACCCCACAGGGGGCGGACACTGAAGCTTTCTTT
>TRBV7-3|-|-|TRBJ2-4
CASSSSPLAKNIQYF
TGTGCCAGCAGCTCAAGCCCCCTAGCCAAAAACATTCAGTACTTC
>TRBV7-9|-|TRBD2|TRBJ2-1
CASSPYRSSGYNEQFF
TGTGCCAGCAGCCCCTACCGGTCTAGCGGATACAATGAGCAGTTCTTC
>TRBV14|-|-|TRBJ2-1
CASSKRRGGNEQFF
TGTGCCAGCAGCAAAAGGAGGGGAGGCAATGAGCAGTTCTTC
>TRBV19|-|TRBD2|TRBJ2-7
CASTPPSYGVGGEEQYF
TGTGCCAGTACCCCCCCATCCTATGGAGTGGGAGGGGAAGAGCAGTACTTC
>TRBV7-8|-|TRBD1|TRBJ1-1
CASSRRQGGLNTEAFF
TGTGCCAGCAGCCGAAGACAGGGTGGCCTGAACACTGAAGCTTTCTTT
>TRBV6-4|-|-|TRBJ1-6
CASSDGSSYNSPLHF
TGTGCCAGCAGTGATGGGAGCTCCTATAATTCACCCCTCCACTTT
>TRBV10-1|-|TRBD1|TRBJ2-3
CASSEAGQGDSDTQYF
TGCGCCAGCAGTGAGGCTGGACAGGGGGATTCAGATACGCAGTATTTT
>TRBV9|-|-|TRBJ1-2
CASSAQGVGPLGGYTF
TGTGCCAGCAGCGCGCAGGGTGTAGGTCCTCTGGGTGGCTACACCTTC
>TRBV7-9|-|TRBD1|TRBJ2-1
CASSLAPGQGRFF
TGTGCCAGCAGCTTAGCTCCGGGACAGGGGAGGTTCTTC
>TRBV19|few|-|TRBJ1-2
CASSMQANYGYTF
TGTGCCAGTAGTATGCAAGCTAACTATGGCTACACCTTC
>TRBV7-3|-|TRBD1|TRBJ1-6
CASSLSGQGPSPLHF
TGTGCCAGCAGCTTATCTGGACAGGGCCCTTCACCCCTCCACTTT
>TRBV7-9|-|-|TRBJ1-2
CASSLAGGGGYTF
TGTGCCAGCAGCTTGGCCGGCGGAGGGGGCTACACCTTC